Below, 27 T cell receptor beta chains from the same sample are listed, as sequenced in a study of cytomegalovirus exposure and HLA in healthy donors. Repertoires were generated with immunoSEQ multiplex PCR, while TCRdb's copy carries only in-frame clones and drops some. The table lists 150,000 to 200,000 clones, less than 90% of them singletons. The sequenced sample consisted of PBMCs. The receptors derive from a man in his thirties or forties in good health and CMV-seropositive.

The chain combines TRBV19 with TRBJ2-7; 7 nucleotides align to TRBD1. V shed 3 bases and J 3 bases; nucleotides not matched to a gene: 5. Per the germline V gene, CDR1 is LNHDA and CDR2 is SQIVND (reference sequence). The CDR3 length is 14 residues. The CDR3 DNA reads as TGTGCCAGTAGTATTAGGGACAGAATCTACGAGCAGTACTTC. Translating it yields CASSIRDRIYEQYF.

This clone was seen a few times. The chain joins TRBV11-2 to TRBJ2-7, with a tentative D call TRBD1 (5 bases). This CDR3 is built from 17 residues. Germline V lookup: CDR1 SGHAT, CDR2 FQNNGV. The V end lost 5 bases, the J end lost 1 base, and 21 bases lay between the germline ends. The DNA for the CDR3 is TGTGCCAGCAGCAATAGAGCCCAGAGGAAGGGGTCCTACGAGCAGTACTTC. Its protein is CASSNRAQRKGSYEQYF.

This clone was seen a single time. V usage is TRBV6-6 and J usage is TRBJ1-4; D is possibly TRBD1 (5 bases). This CDR3 has 15 residues. The germline CDR1 and CDR2 sequences are MNHNY and SVGAGI (reference sequence). V was trimmed by 4 bases and J by 6 bases, leaving 15 bases between them. The CDR3 sequence: CASSSPRGEDEKLFF. In DNA form, the CDR3 reads TGTGCCAGCAGTTCACCTAGAGGGGAGGATGAAAAACTGTTTTTT.

This chain uses TRBV4-3 with TRBJ1-2; TRBD1 matches at 10 bases. This CDR3 has 15 residues. Germline-derived CDR1 and CDR2 are LGHNA and YSLEER. J lost 0 bases, V lost 3 bases, and 1 base had no gene match. The CDR3 region has the DNA TGCGCCAGCAGCCACGGACAGGGGGCTAACTATGGCTACACCTTC. It codes for CASSHGQGANYGYTF.

The chain recombines TRBV19 with TRBJ2-5, with a tentative D call TRBD2 (7 bases). Germline V CDR1 and CDR2: LNHDA, SQIVND (reference sequence). The CDR3 has 11 residues. V dropped 11 bases and J dropped 4 bases, with 11 bases sitting between them. The CDR3 DNA is TGTGCCGTGGGGGGGCTAGAGACCCAGTACTTC. Its translation: CAVGGLETQYF.

This rearrangement joins TRBV5-1 to TRBJ2-7; 16 bases line up with TRBD2. Germline lookup yields CDR1 SGHRS and CDR2 YFSETQ. The J segment lost 4 bases and the V segment lost 3 bases, leaving 7 bases of the junction unmatched. The CDR3 contains 17 residues. The CDR3 reads CASSSGTSGRVSYEQYF. CDR3 DNA: TGCGCCAGCAGCTCCGGGACTAGCGGGAGGGTCTCGTACGAGCAGTACTTC.

In this sample, this clone turned up once. This chain links TRBV30 with TRBJ2-7; 7 bases align to TRBD2. The germline V gene has CDR1 GTSNPN and CDR2 SVGIG (reference sequence). CDR3 size: 13 residues. With V trimmed by 4 bases and J by 1 base, 4 bases remained unmatched. The CDR3 is CAWNPSGSYEQYF. CDR3 DNA sequence: TGTGCCTGGAATCCTAGCGGATCCTACGAGCAGTACTTC.

The V and J genes are TRBV6-5 and TRBJ2-3, with D possibly being TRBD1 (6 bases). The CDR3 is 16 residues long. The germline V gene encodes CDR1 MNHEY and CDR2 SVGAGI. With 0 bases removed from V and 2 bases from J, the gap between germline ends came to 12 bases. As DNA, the CDR3 is TGTGCCAGCAGTTACTCCCAGGTGGGGGCCACAGATACGCAGTATTTT. Residues: CASSYSQVGATDTQYF.

The genes are TRBV2 and TRBJ2-5; no clear D. V lost 5 bases and J 0 bases, leaving 7 bases between the germline ends. This CDR3 is built from 13 residues. Per the germline V gene, CDR1 is SNHLY and CDR2 is FYNNEI. In DNA form, the CDR3 reads TGTGCCAGCAGTCCAGTGTACCAAGAGACCCAGTACTTC. Translated, it gives CASSPVYQETQYF.

The chain links TRBV5-4 to TRBJ1-2, with a tentative D call TRBD1 (6 bases). Germline V gives CDR1 SGHNT, CDR2 YYREEE (reference sequence). This CDR3 region has 13 residues. Trimming removed 6 bases from V and 4 bases from J, with 13 bases in between. The CDR3, as DNA: TGTGCCAGCACCCGGACAGCTTCCTATGGCTACACCTTC. It specifies CASTRTASYGYTF.

This clone showed up many times. This chain connects TRBV2 to TRBJ1-1; D call uncertain. This CDR3 spans 13 amino acids. V was shortened by 7 bases and J by 3 bases, with 12 bases between the two germline ends. The germline CDR1 and CDR2 sequences are SNHLY and FYNNEI. DNA of the CDR3: TGTGCCAGCAAGGTTCGGCAGGACACTGAAGCTTTCTTT. Encoded protein: CASKVRQDTEAFF. The full variable domain, rest sourced from reference TRBV2 and TRBJ1-1, is EPEVTQTPSHQVTQMGQEVILRCVPISNHLYFYWYRQILGQKVEFLVSFYNNEISEKSEIFDDQFSVERPDGSNFTLKIRSTKLEDSAMYFCASKVRQDTEAFFGQGTRLTVV.

This rearrangement joins TRBV7-9 to TRBJ2-7; TRBD2 aligns across 7 bases. CDR1 and CDR2 (germline): SEHNR, FQNEAQ (reference sequence). Trimming cost V 3 bases and J 5 bases; bases outside gene matches: 7. CDR3 length equals 14 residues. CDR3 loop: CASSFSGDHNEQYF. The CDR3 nucleotides read TGTGCCAGCAGCTTCAGCGGGGATCACAACGAGCAGTACTTC.

The J gene is TRBJ2-1, the V gene TRBV5-1; 11 nucleotides agree with TRBD2. Per the germline V gene, CDR1 is SGHRS and CDR2 is YFSETQ. The CDR3 covers 16 residues. J lost 8 bases, V lost 4 bases, and 11 bases had no gene match. The CDR3 nucleotides read TGCGCCAGCAGCAAGGGACTAGCGGACCCCCTGGATGAGCAGTTCTTC. As protein: CASSKGLADPLDEQFF.

J is TRBJ2-3 and V is TRBV27, with 8 bases identical to TRBD2. The V gene's germline CDR1 is MNHEY and CDR2 SMNVEV (reference sequence). After removal of 0 bases from V and 5 bases from J, the junction contained 10 bases not matched to a gene. This CDR3 is 17 amino acids long. The chain's CDR3 is CASSLSKREGLVDTQYF. In nucleotides, the CDR3 is TGTGCCAGCAGTTTATCGAAACGGGAGGGCCTGGTAGATACGCAGTATTTT.

The V gene is TRBV4-1, the J gene TRBJ1-5; D is perhaps TRBD1 (6 bases). CDR3 size: 15 residues. Germline CDR1 MGHRA, CDR2 YSYEKL. V was shortened by 0 bases and J by 1 base, with 7 bases between the two germline ends. In DNA, the CDR3 is TGCGCCAGCAGCCAAGATACAGGGAGCAATCAGCCCCAGCATTTT. Its protein product is CASSQDTGSNQPQHF.

The genes are TRBV7-2 and TRBJ2-1, with TRBD2 matching over 12 bases. The CDR3 loop spans 13 amino acids. With V trimmed by 5 bases and J by 12 bases, 5 bases remained unmatched. CDR1 SGHTA and CDR2 FQGNSA come from the germline V gene. The CDR3 DNA follows: TGTGCCAGCAGCCCTGGACTAGCGGGGTGGCAGTTCTTC. Its protein is CASSPGLAGWQFF.

The V gene is TRBV15, the J gene TRBJ1-2; TRBD1 is a possible D gene (6 bases). Trimming removed 1 base from V and 2 bases from J, with 11 bases in between. The germline CDR1 and CDR2 sequences are LNHNV and YYDKDF (reference sequence). The CDR3 covers 15 residues. Here the CDR3 DNA reads TGTGCCACCAGCAGAGGAACAGGGAAGAACTATGGCTACACCTTC. It is translated as CATSRGTGKNYGYTF. The full variable domain, completed using reference TRBV15 and TRBJ1-2, is DAMVIQNPRYQVTQFGKPVTLSCSQTLNHNVMYWYQQKSSQAPKLLFHYYDKDFNNEADTPDNFQSRRPNTSFCFLDIRSPGLGDTAMYLCATSRGTGKNYGYTFGSGTRLTVV.

The CDR3 spells CASSLEGPQETQYF. The CDR3 coding sequence is TGTGCCAGCAGCTTGGAGGGGCCCCAAGAGACCCAGTACTTC. The chain is built from TRBV7-8 and TRBJ2-5; tentative D call: TRBD2 (6 bases). Per germline, CDR1 SGHVS and CDR2 FQNEAQ. The length of the CDR3 is 14 residues. V was shortened by 3 bases and J by 1 base, with 9 bases between the two germline ends. The entire variable domain, with the rest obtained from reference TRBV7-8 and TRBJ2-5, is as follows: GAGVSQSPRYKVAKRGQDVALRCDPISGHVSLFWYQQALGQGPEFLTYFQNEAQLDKSGLPSDRFFAERPEGSVSTLKIQRTQQEDSAVYLCASSLEGPQETQYFGPGTRLLVL.

The rearrangement joins TRBV19 to TRBJ1-3, with D possibly TRBD1 on 6 matching bases. Germline loops: CDR1 LNHDA, CDR2 SQIVND (reference sequence). Trimming pared 6 bases from V and 6 bases from J, leaving 15 bases between. The CDR3 runs 14 residues. For the CDR3, the DNA is TGTGCCAGTAGGAGGCTGGGGGCGGAAAACACCATATATTTT. It encodes CASRRLGAENTIYF.

V gene TRBV18 combines with J gene TRBJ2-5; D unclear. Trimming cost V 3 bases and J 1 base, with 12 bases left between them. Germline V CDR1 and CDR2: KGHSH, LQKENI. The CDR3 length is 15 residues. The CDR3 reads CASSPESATQETQYF. CDR3 sequence (DNA): TGTGCCAGCTCACCGGAGTCGGCTACCCAAGAGACCCAGTACTTC. The full variable domain, rest sourced from reference TRBV18 and TRBJ2-5, is NAGVMQNPRHLVRRRGQEARLRCSPMKGHSHVYWYRQLPEEGLKFMVYLQKENIIDESGMPKERFSAEFPKEGPSILRIQQVVRGDSAAYFCASSPESATQETQYFGPGTRLLVL.

The genes are TRBV9 and TRBJ1-1, with a possible D match to TRBD1 (5 bases). This CDR3 has 14 amino acids. Germline CDR1 reads SGDLS; CDR2 reads YYNGEE. Between the trimmed V and J ends, which lost 1 base and 1 base, there was a span of 8 bases. The CDR3 coding sequence is TGTGCCAGCAGCGTACAGGGCCAGAACACTGAAGCTTTCTTT. Translating gives CASSVQGQNTEAFF.

The CDR3 DNA is TGCGCCAGCAGTGAGTCTATTGGGGGAGGCGGGCGGAACACTGAAGCTTTCTTT. Translating it yields CASSESIGGGGRNTEAFF. This chain joins TRBV10-2 and TRBJ1-1; D possibly corresponds to TRBD1 (5 bases). CDR1 is WSHSY, CDR2 SAAADI, per germline. V was clipped by 0 bases and J by 1 base, with 18 bases between them. The CDR3 contains 18 residues.

DNA of the CDR3: TGTGCCAGCAGCCAAGGAGTCCGGCTAGCGGGGAAGGAGTTCTTC. It codes for CASSQGVRLAGKEFF. V usage is TRBV4-2 and J usage is TRBJ2-1; 9 positions match TRBD2. Germline-derived CDR1 and CDR2 are LGHNA and YNFKEQ. The CDR3 totals 15 residues. V trimming: 1 base; J trimming: 14 bases; junction bases outside the gene matches: 12.

This clone was recorded once. CDR3 in amino acids: CASSLTKEQYF. The CDR3 DNA reads TGTGCCAGCAGTTTGACTAAAGAGCAGTACTTC. The rearrangement uses TRBV28 and TRBJ2-7; possible D gene TRBD2, 5 bases. Trimming removed 3 bases at V and 7 bases at J, with 7 bases between. Germline loops: CDR1 MDHEN, CDR2 SYDVKM. The length of the CDR3 is 11 residues.

V usage is TRBV28 and J usage is TRBJ1-2; D is uncertain. Trimming removed 5 bases from V and 4 bases from J, with 20 bases in between. The germline V gene encodes CDR1 MDHEN and CDR2 SYDVKM. This CDR3 spans 16 amino acids. The CDR3 region is CASSTPPGNTGYGYTF. The CDR3 DNA reads as TGTGCCAGCAGTACCCCGCCGGGGAATACTGGCTATGGCTACACCTTC.

The rearrangement joins TRBV11-2 to TRBJ2-7, with 7 positions matching TRBD1. Looked up from germline, CDR1 is SGHAT and CDR2 is FQNNGV. V dropped 6 bases and J dropped 0; count of bases not matched to a gene: 8. The CDR3 has 15 amino acids. The CDR3 DNA reads as TGTGCCAGCAGTTCATCCGGGACAGTCTCCTACGAGCAGTACTTC. Protein sequence: CASSSSGTVSYEQYF.

The chain recombines TRBV19 with TRBJ2-1; weak D call: TRBD1 (5 bases). The germline gives CDR1 LNHDA, CDR2 SQIVND (reference sequence). CDR3 length: 12 residues. V gave up 5 bases and J gave up 10 bases, with 12 bases separating them. DNA for the CDR3: TGTGCCAGTAGTTCCAGGGTAGGCGAGCAGTTCTTC. Translation gives CASSSRVGEQFF.